Below, 28 T cell receptor beta chains from the same sample are listed, as sequenced in a study of memory CD4+ T cells and cytomegalovirus serostatus. Single viable CD3+CD4+CD8-CD45RO+ cells were sorted as the memory CD4+ T cells. TCRdb keeps only in-frame clones here, not all; method: immunoSEQ multiplex PCR. The table shows roughly 40,000 clones, with roughly three quarters occurring only once. Sequences were obtained from memory CD4+ T cells from blood. These TCRs come from an adult in good health and CMV-seronegative.

V and J are TRBV7-9 and TRBJ1-2, with D uncertain. The germline V and J ends were trimmed by 1 base and 2 bases, with 5 bases remaining between them. Germline CDR1 SEHNR, CDR2 FQNEAQ (reference sequence). The CDR3 runs to 13 residues. The CDR3 is CASSLDGNYGYTF. Written as DNA, the CDR3 is TGTGCCAGCAGCTTAGACGGGAACTATGGCTACACCTTC.

The gene calls are TRBV30 and TRBJ2-2, with 7 bases fitting TRBD1. Germline lookup yields CDR1 GTSNPN and CDR2 SVGIG (reference sequence). V trimming: 3 bases; J trimming: 7 bases; junction bases outside the gene matches: 11. The CDR3 is made up of 15 amino acids. Written as DNA, the CDR3 is TGTGCCTGGAGCGCAGACTTAACAGGGGTCGGGGAGCTGTTTTTT. Encoded protein: CAWSADLTGVGELFF.

V is TRBV6-6 and J is TRBJ2-1; D remains ambiguous. V was trimmed by 2 bases and J by 10 bases, leaving 12 bases between them. CDR3 size: 13 residues. Germline V gene data show CDR1 as MNHNY and CDR2 as SVGAGI (reference sequence). CDR3 sequence (DNA): TGTGCCAGCAGTTACGTGGCGGCCAGAGAGCAGTTCTTC. It encodes CASSYVAAREQFF.

The count of this clone is one. The rearrangement uses TRBV5-4 and TRBJ2-5; 9 bases are shared with TRBD2. The CDR3 contains 15 residues. The V and J ends lost 3 bases and 4 bases, in that order; junction bases with no gene match: 7. Germline CDR1 SGHNT, CDR2 YYREEE (reference sequence). In DNA form, the CDR3 reads TGTGCCAGCAGCTGGGGCCTTAGCGGGAGAGAGACCCAGTACTTC. Translation: CASSWGLSGRETQYF.

The V gene is TRBV5-4, the J gene TRBJ2-7; 9 nucleotides align to TRBD1. This CDR3 comprises 14 residues. J was trimmed by 4 bases and V by 4 bases; bases with no gene match: 6. Germline CDR1 is SGHNT and CDR2 is YYREEE (reference sequence). This CDR3 reads CASSRNRGQYEQYF. CDR3 sequence (DNA): TGTGCCAGCAGCCGGAACAGGGGGCAATACGAGCAGTACTTC.

The chain uses TRBV6-1 and TRBJ2-1, with D perhaps matching TRBD1 (6 bases). V shed 8 bases and J shed 8 bases, with 22 bases lying between them. This CDR3 spans 15 amino acids. Germline assignment: CDR1 MNHNS and CDR2 SASEGT. In nucleotides, the CDR3 is TGTGCCAGCCTGATGGGCCAAGGTGGGGGCTATGAGCAGTTCTTC. Translation gives CASLMGQGGGYEQFF.

The gene calls are TRBV4-3 and TRBJ2-7, with TRBD2 identical over 11 bases. Trimming took 4 bases from V and 0 from J; bases not matched to a gene: 8. The CDR3 covers 17 residues. Germline CDR1 LGHNA, CDR2 YSLEER. The CDR3 region has the DNA TGCGCCAGCAGCCTGAATCTAGCGGGAGGACTCTCCTACGAGCAGTACTTC. Translated: CASSLNLAGGLSYEQYF.

This clone was observed a few times. The chain couples TRBV9 to TRBJ1-1; D unresolved. Germline CDR1 reads SGDLS; CDR2 reads YYNGEE. The V and J ends lost 3 bases and 0 bases respectively, with 9 bases between them. The CDR3 covers 14 residues. The CDR3 nucleotides are TGTGCCAGCAGCGCAACAACGGTGAACACTGAAGCTTTCTTT. Protein sequence: CASSATTVNTEAFF. The full variable domain, its missing parts supplied by reference TRBV9 and TRBJ1-1, is DSGVTQTPKHLITATGQRVTLRCSPRSGDLSVYWYQQSLDQGLQFLIQYYNGEERAKGNILERFSAQQFPDLHSELNLSSLELGDSALYFCASSATTVNTEAFFGQGTRLTVV.

The rearrangement links TRBV5-8 to TRBJ1-3, with D unresolved. This CDR3 spans 13 amino acids. Germline CDR1 is SGHTS and CDR2 is YDEGEE. The V and J ends lost 1 base and 1 base respectively, with 3 bases between them. The CDR3 coding sequence is TGTGCCAGCAGCTTGACTTCTGGAAACACCATATATTTT. It translates to CASSLTSGNTIYF.

The gene calls are TRBV7-2 and TRBJ1-2, with D hard to call. This CDR3 has 13 residues. CDR1 and CDR2 from the germline V gene are SGHTA and FQGNSA. Trimming shortened V by 1 base and J by 4 bases, and 7 bases separated the two germline ends. The CDR3 nucleotides read TGTGCCAGCAGCTTAGACGGCCCCTATGGCTACACCTTC. It codes for CASSLDGPYGYTF.

The chain is built from TRBV6-1 and TRBJ1-2, with 8 positions matching TRBD1. With 7 bases clipped from V and 3 bases from J, the junction kept 7 bases outside the gene matches. This CDR3 has 14 residues. Germline CDR1 and CDR2: MNHNS and SASEGT. Written as DNA, the CDR3 is TGTGCCAGCAAGGATACAGGGGGACACTATGGCTACACCTTC. Its translation: CASKDTGGHYGYTF.

The chain uses TRBV4-2 and TRBJ2-1; 9 nucleotides align to TRBD2. The CDR3 runs 16 residues. Germline values: CDR1 LGHNA, CDR2 YNFKEQ. Unmatched junction bases numbered 10, after V lost 1 base and J lost 9 bases. For the CDR3, the DNA is TGTGCCAGCAGCCAAGTGGATAGCGGGAGATCTGGTGAGCAGTTCTTC. Its translation is CASSQVDSGRSGEQFF.

In its sample, this clone was seen once. The chain combines TRBV11-3 with TRBJ2-1, with D possibly being TRBD2 (5 bases). This CDR3 contains 15 residues. Germline V gives CDR1 SGHNT, CDR2 YENEEA. V shed 3 bases and J shed 10 bases, with 19 bases lying between them. The CDR3 loop reads CASSLVSRAESEQFF. In DNA, the CDR3 is TGTGCCAGCAGCTTGGTCTCTCGAGCGGAGTCAGAGCAGTTCTTC.

This clone has just a few counts. The V and J genes are TRBV11-3 and TRBJ1-1; no clear D. Germline V gene sequence: CDR1 SGHNT, CDR2 YENEEA. V was cut by 4 bases and J by 6 bases, with 12 bases left in between. This CDR3 has 13 amino acids. The CDR3 protein is CASSSPRRPEAFF. The DNA of the CDR3 is TGTGCCAGCAGCTCCCCTCGACGGCCTGAAGCTTTCTTT. Based on the CDR3 plus reference TRBV11-3 and TRBJ1-1, the full variable domain is EAGVVQSPRYKIIEKKQPVAFWCNPISGHNTLYWYLQNLGQGPELLIRYENEEAVDDSQLPKDRFSAERLKGVDSTLKIQPAELGDSAVYLCASSSPRRPEAFFGQGTRLTVV.

The chain links TRBV27 to TRBJ2-3; TRBD1 agrees at 9 bases. Germline assignment: CDR1 MNHEY and CDR2 SMNVEV (reference sequence). J lost 3 bases, V lost 3 bases, and 1 base had no gene match. This CDR3 is built from 14 residues. The CDR3 region is CASSFDRGTDTQYF. In DNA, the CDR3 is TGTGCCAGCAGTTTTGACAGGGGGACAGATACGCAGTATTTT.

The chain links TRBV7-9 to TRBJ2-4; a possible D gene is TRBD2 (6 bases). The CDR3 spans 13 residues. Germline CDR1 is SEHNR and CDR2 is FQNEAQ (reference sequence). The V end lost 1 base, the J end lost 10 bases, and 11 bases lay between the germline ends. CDR3 residues: CASSLVSGLIQYF. CDR3 in DNA: TGTGCCAGCAGCTTAGTTAGCGGACTTATTCAGTACTTC.

The chain links TRBV11-3 to TRBJ2-5; TRBD2 matches at 9 bases. The germline gives CDR1 SGHNT, CDR2 YENEEA. The ends lost 5 bases at V and 3 bases at J; junction bases unmatched: 4. The length of the CDR3 is 14 residues. The CDR3 DNA is TGTGCCAGCAGCCGGAGACTAGCGGAAGAGACCCAGTACTTC. Its protein is CASSRRLAEETQYF.

This clone was observed a few times. The chain employs TRBV30 and TRBJ1-2; 8 nucleotides line up with TRBD1. Germline lookup yields CDR1 GTSNPN and CDR2 SVGIG (reference sequence). J was trimmed by 8 bases and V by 5 bases; bases with no gene match: 10. CDR3 length: 13 amino acids. CDR3: CAWGRDRPLGYTF. The CDR3, as DNA: TGTGCCTGGGGCCGGGACAGGCCCCTCGGCTACACCTTC.

This chain links TRBV4-2 with TRBJ1-2; TRBD1 aligns across 7 bases. Trimming at V came to 4 bases and at J to 6 bases, leaving 2 bases not matched to a gene. Germline loops: CDR1 LGHNA, CDR2 YNFKEQ. The CDR3 contains 12 residues. The CDR3 nucleotides are TGTGCCAGCAGCCTAGGGGGCGATGGCTACACCTTC. It codes for CASSLGGDGYTF.

The J gene is TRBJ2-3, the V gene TRBV14; 9 bases map to TRBD2. Germline V gene sequence: CDR1 SGHDN, CDR2 FVKESK. This CDR3 has 17 residues. The J segment lost 1 base and the V segment lost 2 bases, leaving 7 bases of the junction unmatched. This CDR3 reads CASSQRREGRGTDTQYF. The CDR3 DNA is TGTGCCAGCAGCCAACGGCGGGAGGGCCGCGGCACAGATACGCAGTATTTT.

The V and J genes are TRBV7-9 and TRBJ2-5; D might be TRBD1 or TRBD2, each matching 5 bases. Germline CDR1 SEHNR, CDR2 FQNEAQ (reference sequence). This CDR3 has 13 amino acids. V was shortened by 4 bases and J by 6 bases, with 12 bases between the two germline ends. The CDR3 coding sequence is TGTGCCAGCAGCTCGACCGGGGCCCAGACCCAGTACTTC. Its protein product is CASSSTGAQTQYF. Complete variable domain (other parts from reference TRBV7-9 and TRBJ2-5): DTGVSQNPRHKITKRGQNVTFRCDPISEHNRLYWYRQTLGQGPEFLTYFQNEAQLEKSRLLSDRFSAERPKGSFSTLEIQRTEQGDSAMYLCASSSTGAQTQYFGPGTRLLVL.

This chain connects TRBV7-9 to TRBJ2-2, with D possibly TRBD2 on 6 matching bases. The CDR3 is 15 residues long. Trimming removed 1 base from V and 2 bases from J, with 8 bases in between. CDR1 and CDR2 from the germline V gene are SEHNR and FQNEAQ (reference sequence). The CDR3 DNA follows: TGTGCCAGCAGCTTAGTTAGCGGAAACACCGGGGAGCTGTTTTTT. Encoded protein: CASSLVSGNTGELFF.

The rearrangement links TRBV4-1 to TRBJ2-2, with 7 bases identical to TRBD2. V shed 1 base and J 0 bases; nucleotides not matched to a gene: 5. The CDR3 sequence is 17 residues long. CDR1 and CDR2 (germline): MGHRA, YSYEKL. Here the CDR3 reads CASSQGGGAANTGELFF. The CDR3 region has the DNA TGCGCCAGCAGCCAAGGGGGGGGAGCGGCGAACACCGGGGAGCTGTTTTTT.

This chain uses TRBV7-2 with TRBJ2-4; D is uncertain. CDR1 and CDR2 from the germline V gene are SGHTA and FQGNSA. This CDR3 has 14 amino acids. Trimming took off 5 bases at V and 0 bases at J, with 8 bases between the two ends. The CDR3 coding sequence is TGTGCCAGCAGCCCCCCTGTAGCCAAAAACATTCAGTACTTC. It yields the protein CASSPPVAKNIQYF.

The rearrangement links TRBV5-1 to TRBJ1-4; D not certain. CDR3 size: 13 residues. Looked up from germline, CDR1 is SGHRS and CDR2 is YFSETQ. V lost 0 bases and J lost 8, with 8 bases in between. In DNA, the CDR3 is TGCGCCAGCAGCTTGGCCCCCCGCGAAAAACTGTTTTTT. It specifies CASSLAPREKLFF.

This chain connects TRBV2 to TRBJ2-5; no definite D call. V was trimmed by 6 bases and J by 8 bases, leaving 10 bases between them. The CDR3 is made up of 11 amino acids. Germline loops: CDR1 SNHLY, CDR2 FYNNEI. The CDR3 DNA follows: TGTGCCAGCAGGGAAACGGTAACCCAGTACTTC. This translates into CASRETVTQYF.

This clone was seen once. The chain employs TRBV11-3 and TRBJ2-5, with D tentatively TRBD1 or TRBD2 (5 bases each). The CDR3 is 14 amino acids. Germline values: CDR1 SGHNT, CDR2 YENEEA. The V end lost 5 bases, the J end lost 0 bases, and 10 bases lay between the germline ends. The CDR3 region has the DNA TGTGCCAGCAGCCCCGGGACCGACCAAGAGACCCAGTACTTC. Its translation: CASSPGTDQETQYF.

The chain combines TRBV27 with TRBJ2-7; 11 bases are shared with TRBD1. The CDR3 covers 13 residues. Germline CDR1 is MNHEY and CDR2 is SMNVEV (reference sequence). V was pared by 7 bases and J by 6 bases, with 5 bases of the junction left unmatched. CDR3 residues: CASKRTGGAEQYF. The CDR3 nucleotides read TGTGCCAGCAAAAGGACAGGGGGCGCCGAGCAGTACTTC.